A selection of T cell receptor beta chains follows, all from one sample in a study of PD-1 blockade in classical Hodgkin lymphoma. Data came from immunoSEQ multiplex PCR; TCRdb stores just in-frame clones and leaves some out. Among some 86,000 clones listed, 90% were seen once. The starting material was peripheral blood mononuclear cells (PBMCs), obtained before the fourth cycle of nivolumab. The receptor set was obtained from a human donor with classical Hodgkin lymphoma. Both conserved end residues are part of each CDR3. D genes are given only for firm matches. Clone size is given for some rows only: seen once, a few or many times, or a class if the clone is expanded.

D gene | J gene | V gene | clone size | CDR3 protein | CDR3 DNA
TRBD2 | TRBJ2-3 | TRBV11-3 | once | CASSSRLAGQTDTQYF | TGTGCCAGCAGCTCCAGACTAGCGGGGCAAACAGATACGCAGTATTTT
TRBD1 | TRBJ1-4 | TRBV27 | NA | CASSLYPTDREKLFF | TGTGCCAGCAGTTTATACCCCACGGACAGGGAAAAACTGTTTTTT
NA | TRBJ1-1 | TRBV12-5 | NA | CASGLTTRGLGAFF | TGTGCTAGTGGTTTGACAACCAGGGGCCTTGGCGCTTTCTTT
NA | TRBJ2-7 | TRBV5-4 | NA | CASQDSYEQYF | TGTGCCAGCCAGGATTCCTACGAGCAGTACTTC
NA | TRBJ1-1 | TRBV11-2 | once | CASRYVHTEAFF | TGTGCCAGCAGATACGTGCACACTGAAGCTTTCTTT
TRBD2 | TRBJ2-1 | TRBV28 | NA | CASSFNIAGGEFF | TGTGCCAGCAGTTTTAATATAGCGGGTGGGGAGTTCTTC
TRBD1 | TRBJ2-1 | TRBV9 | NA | CASSVAGTVYNEQFF | TGTGCCAGCAGCGTAGCCGGGACAGTCTACAATGAGCAGTTCTTC
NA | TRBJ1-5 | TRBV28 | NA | CASSPQGGGSNQPQHF | TGTGCCAGCAGTCCTCAGGGAGGGGGGAGCAATCAGCCCCAGCATTTT
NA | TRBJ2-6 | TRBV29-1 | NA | CSVEKTPSSGANVLTF | TGCAGCGTTGAGAAGACACCGAGCTCTGGGGCCAACGTCCTGACTTTC
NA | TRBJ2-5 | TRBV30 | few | CAWSAGQAGGTQYF | TGTGCCTGGAGTGCTGGACAAGCCGGGGGGACCCAGTACTTC
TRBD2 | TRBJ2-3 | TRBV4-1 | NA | CASSHPGGGGATMARTDTQYF | TGCGCCAGCAGCCACCCTGGAGGCGGGGGGGCCACGATGGCTCGCACAGATACGCAGTATTTT
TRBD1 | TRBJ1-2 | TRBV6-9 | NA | CASNMGQGDGYTF | TGTGCCAGCAATATGGGACAGGGAGATGGCTACACCTTC
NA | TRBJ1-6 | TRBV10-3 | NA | CAISLDGPRGTYNSPLHF | TGTGCCATCAGTTTAGACGGGCCGCGGGGGACCTATAATTCACCCCTCCACTTT
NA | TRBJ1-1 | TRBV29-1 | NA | CSVEEWRATEAFF | TGCAGCGTTGAAGAATGGAGGGCCACTGAAGCTTTCTTT
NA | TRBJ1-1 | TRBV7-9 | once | CASSSPGTEAFF | TGTGCCAGCAGCTCCCCCGGCACTGAAGCTTTCTTT
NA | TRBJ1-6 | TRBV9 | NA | CASSVDRANSPLHF | TGTGCCAGCAGCGTAGACAGGGCTAATTCACCCCTCCACTTT
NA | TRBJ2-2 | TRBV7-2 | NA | CASSLVGGELFF | TGTGCCAGCAGCCTAGTAGGAGGGGAGCTGTTTTTT
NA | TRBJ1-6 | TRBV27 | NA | CASSWSNSPLHF | TGTGCCAGCAGTTGGAGTAATTCACCCCTCCACTTT
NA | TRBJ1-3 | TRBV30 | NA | CAWSVLKKGSGNTIYF | TGTGCCTGGAGTGTACTAAAAAAGGGATCTGGAAACACCATATATTTT
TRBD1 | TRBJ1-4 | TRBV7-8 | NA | CASSLRNKMAGGRGEKLFF | TGTGCCAGCAGCTTACGCAACAAAATGGCAGGGGGCCGAGGGGAAAAACTGTTTTTT
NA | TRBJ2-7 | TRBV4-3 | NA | CASSQDWQGIYEQYF | TGCGCCAGCAGCCAAGATTGGCAGGGCATCTACGAGCAGTACTTC
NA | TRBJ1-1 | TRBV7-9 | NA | CASSLRGAALNTEAFF | TGTGCCAGCAGCTTAAGGGGTGCAGCCTTGAACACTGAAGCTTTCTTT